The clone carrying this T cell receptor beta chain was detected a few times. The antigen is unknown. The record originates from a study of beta chain features in type 1 diabetes. In the study overall: Sorted cells examined across all samples numbered approximately 100 million. General study findings and limits: Resolution of whether HLA type affects TCRB rearrangement was not achieved here.

V shed 4 bases, J shed 5 bases, and the junction held 11 bases outside the gene matches. The V gene's germline CDR1 is SGHTA and CDR2 FQGNSA. The CDR3 is made up of 16 amino acids. Expressed TCRB transcripts were sequenced because the entire RNA isolate underwent reverse transcription. Assay: immunoSEQ multiplex PCR; the TCRdb copy retains only in-frame clones and omits some. The sample consists of more than 350,000 clones, over 9.5% of them appearing once. The chain recombines TRBV7-2 with TRBJ2-5, with 9 bases identical to TRBD1. This clonotype was sampled from a woman younger than 30 in good health. Sequencing was performed on naive CD4+ T cells from blood. CDR3 nucleotide sequence: TGTGCCAGCAGCTCCATCTGGCGTGACAGGGGGGAGACCCAGTACTTC. Translation gives CASSSIWRDRGETQYF.